This TCR beta chain derives from a study of CD8 T cells in Susac syndrome. The study's findings and limits: In its TCR sequencing and HLA analysis, the study acknowledged that the number of individuals was relatively small.

As for this clonotype: Its antigen remains unknown.

Sequencing of TCR beta was undertaken in CD8+ and CD4+ T cells derived from blood. Negative isolation yielded the CD8+ and CD4+ T cells, while FACS enriched the TEMRA cells. Reverse transcription of about 0.45 to 1 ug RNA was carried out with random hexamers. With immunoSEQ multiplex PCR, TCR beta CDR3 was amplified across 54 Vbeta and 13 Jbeta. TCRdb independently ran MiXCR on the immunoSEQ multiplex PCR reads; one entry per CDR3 protein. The profile shows tens of thousands of distinct CDR3 sequences, about 92% of them singletons. Sequencing was carried out using CD8+ T cells from PBMCs. The receptor was derived from a human donor in good health.

The CDR3 loop is CASSYGENTGELFF. The DNA for the CDR3 is TGTGCCAGCAGTTACGGGGAGAACACCGGGGAGCTGTTTTTT. This chain uses TRBV6-5 with TRBJ2-2; D not resolved. CDR1 is MNHEY and CDR2 is SVGAGI in the germline V gene. CDR3 length equals 14 residues. V lost 2 bases and J lost 1, with 5 bases in between.